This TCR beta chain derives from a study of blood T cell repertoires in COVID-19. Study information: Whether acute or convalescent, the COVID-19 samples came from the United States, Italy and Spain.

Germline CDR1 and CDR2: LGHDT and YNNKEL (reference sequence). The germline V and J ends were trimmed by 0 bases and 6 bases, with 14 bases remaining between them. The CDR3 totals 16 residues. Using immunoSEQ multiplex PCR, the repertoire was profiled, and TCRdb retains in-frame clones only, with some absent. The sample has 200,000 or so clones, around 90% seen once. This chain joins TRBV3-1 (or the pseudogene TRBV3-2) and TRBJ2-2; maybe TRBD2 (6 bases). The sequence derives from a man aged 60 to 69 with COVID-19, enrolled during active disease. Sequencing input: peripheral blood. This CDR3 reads CASSQEAGRGPGELFF. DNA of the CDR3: TGTGCCAGCAGCCAAGAGGCGGGGAGAGGTCCCGGGGAGCTGTTTTTT.